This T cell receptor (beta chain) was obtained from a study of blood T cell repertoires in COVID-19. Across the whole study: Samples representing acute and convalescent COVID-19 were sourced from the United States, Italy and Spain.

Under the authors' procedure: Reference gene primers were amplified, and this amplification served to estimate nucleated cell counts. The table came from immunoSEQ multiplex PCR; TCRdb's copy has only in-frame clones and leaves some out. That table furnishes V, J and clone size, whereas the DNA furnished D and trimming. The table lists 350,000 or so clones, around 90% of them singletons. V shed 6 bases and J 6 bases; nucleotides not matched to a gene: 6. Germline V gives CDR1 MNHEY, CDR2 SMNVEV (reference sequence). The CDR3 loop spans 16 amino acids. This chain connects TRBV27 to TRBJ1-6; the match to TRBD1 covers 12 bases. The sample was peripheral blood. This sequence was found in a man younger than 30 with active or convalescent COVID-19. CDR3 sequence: CASRGGQGASNSPLHF. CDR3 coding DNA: TGTGCCAGCAGGGGGGGACAGGGGGCATCTAATTCACCCCTCCACTTT.